Each of the 10 T cell receptor beta chains below was sequenced from the same sample in a study of OX40 agonist ivuxolimab in advanced cancers. The library was made by the immunoSEQ multiplex PCR assay. Imported from immuneACCESS, the table was reduced by TCRdb to in-frame sequences with V and J called. These copies leave out some clones; in studies compared against another copy, an unresolved V gene accounts for under half, and the cause of the remainder is not known. This sample lists under 50,000 clones; 88% were detected once. Roughly 3.3% of the sample is taken by the ten largest. This specimen was CD4+ or CD8+ T cells sorted from blood, taken in a trial of the OX40 agonist ivuxolimab. These receptors all come from an adult with an advanced solid tumor such as melanoma, head and neck, liver or kidney cancer.

A word on this clone: The junction shows a germline mismatch at one end, possibly a read error. V is TRBV6-5 and J is TRBJ2-5; maybe TRBD1 (6 bases). The CDR3 length is 15 residues. Germline-derived CDR1 and CDR2 are MNHEY and SVGAGI. CDR3 sequence (DNA): TGTGCCAGCAGTTACTACGCCCGGGGACAAGAGACCCGGTACTTC. This codes for CASSYYARGQETRYF.

The gene calls are TRBV18 and TRBJ2-5, with D maybe TRBD1 (5 bases). CDR3 length: 13 residues. Germline assignment: CDR1 KGHSH and CDR2 LQKENI. Between the trimmed V and J ends, which lost 2 bases and 1 base, there was a span of 5 bases. CDR3 amino acids: CASSPRGQETQYF. The CDR3 coding sequence is TGTGCCAGCTCACCAAGGGGCCAAGAGACCCAGTACTTC.

J is TRBJ1-1 and V is TRBV5-6, with D unresolved. The V gene lost 4 bases and the J gene lost 0 bases, with 10 bases spanning the gap. Germline V CDR1 and CDR2: SGHDT, YYEEEE. This CDR3 region has 14 residues. The CDR3 protein is CASSRTGLNTEAFF. The CDR3 coding sequence is TGTGCCAGCAGCAGGACCGGGTTGAACACTGAAGCTTTCTTT.

The V gene is TRBV9, the J gene TRBJ2-5; D gene unclear. The CDR3 contains 13 residues. Germline V gene sequence: CDR1 SGDLS, CDR2 YYNGEE. V lost 0 bases to trimming and J lost 5 bases, with 8 bases between them. CDR3: CASSVEGFETQYF. The CDR3 region has the DNA TGTGCCAGCAGCGTAGAAGGGTTCGAGACCCAGTACTTC. Full variable domain (outside the CDR3, taken from reference TRBV9 and TRBJ2-5): DSGVTQTPKHLITATGQRVTLRCSPRSGDLSVYWYQQSLDQGLQFLIQYYNGEERAKGNILERFSAQQFPDLHSELNLSSLELGDSALYFCASSVEGFETQYFGPGTRLLVL.

This chain connects TRBV7-9 to TRBJ1-1; 8 bases are shared with TRBD1. CDR1 SEHNR and CDR2 FQNEAQ come from the germline V gene (reference sequence). With V trimmed by 2 bases and J by 4 bases, 3 bases remained unmatched. The CDR3 has 14 amino acids. In DNA, the CDR3 is TGTGCCAGCAGCTTACAGGGGGCGGTCACTGAAGCTTTCTTT. It yields the protein CASSLQGAVTEAFF. The entire variable domain, with the rest obtained from reference TRBV7-9 and TRBJ1-1, is as follows: DTGVSQNPRHKITKRGQNVTFRCDPISEHNRLYWYRQTLGQGPEFLTYFQNEAQLEKSRLLSDRFSAERPKGSFSTLEIQRTEQGDSAMYLCASSLQGAVTEAFFGQGTRLTVV.

The chain recombines TRBV7-7 with TRBJ2-3; 7 nucleotides line up with TRBD2. The CDR3 covers 12 residues. V trimming: 11 bases; J trimming: 1 base; junction bases outside the gene matches: 3. Germline V lookup: CDR1 SSHAT, CDR2 FNYEAQ (reference sequence). In DNA form, the CDR3 reads TGTGCCGAGGCGGGAGGCACAGATACGCAGTATTTT. Amino acids: CAEAGGTDTQYF.

The V gene is TRBV30, the J gene TRBJ2-5, with D unclear. Germline V lookup: CDR1 GTSNPN, CDR2 SVGIG (reference sequence). Between the trimmed V and J ends, which lost 2 bases and 7 bases, there was a span of 11 bases. The CDR3 length is 12 residues. DNA for the CDR3: TGTGCCTGGAGTACCCCTTTCGGGACCCAGTACTTC. It encodes CAWSTPFGTQYF.

The CDR3 here is CASSEEGAHYEQYF. Written as DNA, the CDR3 is TGTGCCAGCAGTGAAGAAGGGGCTCACTACGAGCAGTACTTC. This chain links TRBV2 with TRBJ2-7, with a weak D call TRBD1 (5 bases). The CDR3 is 14 amino acids. The germline CDR1 and CDR2 sequences are SNHLY and FYNNEI. Trimming shortened V by 1 base and J by 3 bases, and 10 bases separated the two germline ends.

This clone was seen just once. The chain recombines TRBV7-2 with TRBJ1-5; maybe TRBD1 (5 bases). Germline-derived CDR1 and CDR2 are SGHTA and FQGNSA. Between the trimmed V and J ends, which lost 4 bases and 7 bases, there was a span of 14 bases. CDR3 size: 14 residues. CDR3 loop: CASSSVPGNQPQHF. CDR3 in DNA: TGTGCCAGCAGCTCTGTTCCAGGGAACCAGCCCCAGCATTTT.

This sequence joins TRBV18 and TRBJ2-1; TRBD1 matches 9 bases. This CDR3 has 15 residues. In germline, CDR1 is KGHSH, CDR2 LQKENI. Unmatched junction bases numbered 8, after V lost 3 bases and J lost 8 bases. CDR3 residues: CASSPGQGLIYEQFF. As DNA, the CDR3 is TGTGCCAGCTCACCGGGACAGGGTCTGATTTATGAGCAGTTCTTC.